This T cell receptor beta chain originates from a study of early T cells in non-severe SARS-CoV-2 infection (dated by TCRdb to 2020 to 2022). Context from the whole study: Because TCR sequencing relied on bulk RNA taken from unsorted whole blood, pairing of alpha and beta chains was not possible. The research as a whole found: VDJdb matching was skewed toward anti-spike CD8 responses and likely underestimated virus-specific expansions by missing private and CD4 specificities.

As regards this clonotype: Its antigen is unknown. No clone much larger than this one lies a single base away; base qualities are absent.

This was a case-control study nested in a cohort of healthcare workers in London, UK, who had nasopharyngeal swab PCR tests and blood samples taken every week. Healthcare workers were recruited during the week of the UK lockdown, between 23 and 31 March 2020, and followed weekly for up to roughly 15 weeks. The CDR3 measures 13 amino acids from cysteine to phenylalanine. Only the CDR3 DNA is retained, 39 bases long and in frame from the first base. V is shortened by 5 bases, J by 3 bases, and the region joining them spans 8 bases. For CDR1 and CDR2, the germline V gene lists SGHTA and FQGNSA. To prepare the library, 5' RACE was applied. Reads for this sample came from a NextSeq 500. To correct for sequencing error and PCR bias, the TCR library protocol tagged individual cDNA molecules with unique molecular identifiers. Both TCR alpha and beta chains were sequenced, and tight co-correlation was observed between alpha and beta sequence abundances in each sample. On the authors' methods: Decombinator V4 was used to annotate the V gene, J gene and CDR3 of the TCR sequences. TCRs were defined as expanded if a significant change between any two time points was detected under a Poisson model with p below 0.0001. TCR abundances were normalised to the total number of TCRs sequenced in each sample and reported as counts per million. TRAV1-2 paired with TRAJ12, TRAJ20 or TRAJ33 defined MAIT TCRs, while TRAV10 paired with TRAJ18 defined iNKT TCRs. A search of VDJdb, accessed on 1 November 2021, was run for TCRs annotated to CMV, EBV and SARS-CoV-2, with TCRs annotated for multiple antigens excluded. TCRdb reanalyzed the raw reads on its own, using fastp at Q25 for trimming and MiXCR for clone calling, and kept in-frame beta chains. One record per CDR3 amino acid sequence lists the most common genes and DNA. It is TCRdb's table, rather than the study itself, that gives the V and J calls and clone size. For this sample there are around 37,000 distinct CDR3 sequences; 9% appear just once. The ten biggest clones cover approximately 13% of the sample.

The source of this sequence is an adult who was a healthcare worker with PCR-confirmed SARS-CoV-2 infection or an uninfected control (not recorded which). In this chain, TRBV7-2 is recombined with TRBJ1-5, with the D gene not clear enough to name. Material: whole blood. In nucleotides, the sequence is TGTGCCAGCAGCCGCAGTTACAATCAGCCCCAGCATTTT. Protein translation: CASSRSYNQPQHF.